This passage covers 6 T cell receptor beta chains from one sample sequenced in a study of identifying expanded T cells in peripheral blood. Produced via immunoSEQ multiplex PCR; TCRdb's table is partial and in-frame only. Seen here are 120,000 or so clones, roughly 80% observed once, and the top ten hold about 3.1%. Sequencing used blood. The receptors stem from a person between 18 and 75 years old in good health.

The J gene is TRBJ2-6, the V gene TRBV4-1; D not certain. With 0 bases removed from V and 1 base from J, the gap between germline ends came to 7 bases. The CDR3 runs to 16 residues. Germline V gives CDR1 MGHRA, CDR2 YSYEKL. In DNA form, the CDR3 reads TGCGCCAGCAGCCAAGATCGATCTTCTGGGGCCAACGTCCTGACTTTC. Translating it yields CASSQDRSSGANVLTF.

The chain uses TRBV7-9 and TRBJ1-1; weak D call: TRBD1 (5 bases). V lost 0 bases to trimming and J lost 5 bases, with 13 bases between them. This CDR3 is built from 15 residues. From germline, CDR1 is SEHNR and CDR2 FQNEAQ (reference sequence). The DNA for the CDR3 is TGTGCCAGCAGCTTAGCCTGGGGCGCGAAGACTGAAGCTTTCTTT. Protein: CASSLAWGAKTEAFF.

The genes are TRBV7-9 and TRBJ1-2; unclear D gene. V lost 4 bases to trimming and J lost 10 bases, with 19 bases between them. In germline, CDR1 is SEHNR, CDR2 FQNEAQ (reference sequence). The CDR3 is 14 residues long. The CDR3 DNA reads TGTGCCAGCAGCTCGCAAGACCTGGCTGTCCTCTACACCTTC. Its translation is CASSSQDLAVLYTF.

This clone was detected only a few times. The V call is TRBV11-3, the J call TRBJ1-1, with D possibly matching TRBD1 (5 bases). CDR1 is SGHNT, CDR2 YENEEA, per germline. Trimming removed 1 base from V and 3 bases from J, with 12 bases in between. There are 15 residues in the CDR3. The CDR3: CASSLGRTRDTEAFF. The DNA of the CDR3 is TGTGCCAGCAGCTTAGGGAGGACCAGGGACACTGAAGCTTTCTTT.

The CDR3 reads CASSFGANEQFF. CDR3 nucleotides: TGTGCCAGCAGCTTCGGGGCTAACGAGCAGTTCTTC. The rearrangement uses TRBV7-9 and TRBJ2-1; either TRBD1 or TRBD2 may fit D (5 bases each). V was pared by 3 bases and J by 10 bases, with 10 bases between. The CDR3 consists of 12 residues. Germline CDR1 and CDR2: SEHNR and FQNEAQ (reference sequence).

The chain uses TRBV19 and TRBJ1-2; D is ambiguous. The CDR3 has 14 amino acids. Trimming removed 6 bases at V and 7 bases at J, with 18 bases between. CDR1 and CDR2 (germline): LNHDA, SQIVND (reference sequence). As DNA, the CDR3 is TGTGCCAGTAGAGTTCCGGCAGATCTGTCTGGCTACACCTTC. Encoded protein: CASRVPADLSGYTF.